The clone carrying this TCR beta chain has more than one count but fewer than ten. The CDR3 loop spans 15 amino acids. J gave up 3 bases and V 7 bases, and 7 bases lay outside the gene matches. Germline lookup yields CDR1 MNHNS and CDR2 SASEGT. It was 5'RACE with constant-segment primers that produced the TCR alpha and TCR beta cDNA libraries, which carried sample barcodes and UMIs. Each CDR3 protein gets one entry after TCRdb re-called the 5' RACE reads with MiXCR. The sample lists about 200,000 distinct CDR3 sequences, roughly 10% seen once, with 3.5% in the top ten. This sample was taken from a study of T-cell memory formation after mild COVID-19. Study background: The two donors had largely donor-specific TCR clusters.

The chain is built from TRBV6-1 and TRBJ2-3; 10 nucleotides line up with TRBD1. The sequencing sample was made of PBMCs or a T cell subset sorted from them (not recorded which). This clonotype was sampled from a man between 18 and 35 years old who had mild COVID-19 (a few samples of this study predate the infection). Cell type and time point are not known. DNA of the CDR3: TGTGCCAGCAAACCGGGACAGGGGTGGACAGATACGCAGTATTTT. It translates to CASKPGQGWTDTQYF.